This T cell receptor beta chain derives from a study of control samples from healthy donors and cancer patients. The assay was immunoSEQ multiplex PCR, and TCRdb's table has in-frame clones only and misses some. The table shows around 130,000 clones, with 88% occurring only once. From germline, CDR1 is SGHRS and CDR2 YFSETQ. This CDR3 has 13 residues. Concerning this clone: The junction does not match germline at one end; this may be a read error. Other DNA sequences within the sample encode an identical CDR3.

V gene TRBV5-1 combines with J gene TRBJ1-2; 7 bases match TRBD1. Sequenced input: blood. This TCR was sampled from a man between 45 and 60 years old in good health. The CDR3 sequence is CASSQWDSYGYTF. CDR3 nucleotide sequence: TGCGCTAGCAGCCAGTGGGACAGCTATGGCTACACCTTC.